The clone carrying this T cell receptor beta chain was observed many times. What it binds is unknown. With 3 bases removed from V and 8 bases from J, the gap between germline ends came to 7 bases. Per the germline V gene, CDR1 is ENHRY and CDR2 is SYGVKD. The CDR3 contains 11 residues. The time point was: persistent/refractory GD, antithyroid drugs over 5 years with positive TRAb. Researchers made the TCR library from RNA that was extracted from PBMCs. The data stem from a study of regulatory T cells in long-lasting Graves disease. Study overall: Positivity for TSH receptor antibodies plus over 5 years of antithyroid drugs meant persistent Graves' disease. Overall study results and limits: Public clonotype sharing was higher in persistent than newly diagnosed patients.

Arm-PCR with iRepertoire HTBI primers amplified the CDR3 regions for these TCR beta libraries. TCRdb independently ran MiXCR on the multiplex PCR reads; one entry per CDR3 protein. This table has 700,000 or so distinct CDR3 sequences, approximately 31% appearing once. This chain links TRBV10-3 with TRBJ1-2; D is ambiguous. This material consisted of peripheral blood mononuclear cells (PBMCs), taken when the disease was refractory, from a patient treated with antithyroid drugs. The clonotype was recovered from a female donor with Graves disease. The CDR3 spells CAISDRSGYTF. DNA for the CDR3: TGTGCCATCAGTGACAGGTCGGGCTACACCTTC.